The next 6 T cell receptor beta chains were all read from a single sample in a study of vaccination effects on CD4 cells after COVID-19. Using immunoSEQ multiplex PCR, the repertoire was profiled, and TCRdb retains in-frame clones only, with some absent. The table includes tens of thousands of clones, approximately 78% detected once. Antigens of these TCRs are unknown. Viral peptide pool expansion of antigen-specific CD4+ T cells preceded sequencing in the ViraFEST assay. Isolating CD4+ T cells followed approximately 9 days of culture. Sometime from March through December 2020, the person acquired a SARS-CoV-2 infection that PCR confirmed. The sequences come from CD4+ T cells from PBMCs cultured with a peptide pool, collected before COVID-19 vaccination. The receptors were gathered from a human donor who had a prior SARS-CoV-2 infection.

V is TRBV12-3 or TRBV12-4 and J is TRBJ2-7, with 7 bases aligning to TRBD2. The CDR3 has 13 amino acids. V was pared by 7 bases and J by 5 bases, with 8 bases of the junction left unmatched. CDR3 sequence reads: CASIWGGPHEQYF. DNA for the CDR3: TGTGCCAGCATATGGGGAGGGCCGCACGAGCAGTACTTC.

The V call is TRBV6-5, the J call TRBJ2-1; TRBD2 aligns across 8 bases. Germline-derived CDR1 and CDR2 are MNHEY and SVGAGI. The CDR3 is made up of 14 amino acids. Losses at the gene ends were 10 bases for V and 4 bases for J; bases not matched to a gene: 9. This CDR3 reads CATSSGGRYNEQFF. The CDR3, as DNA: TGTGCCACATCCTCGGGGGGGCGTTACAATGAGCAGTTCTTC.

This clone was counted between two and nine times. The chain joins TRBV19 to TRBJ1-1, with 8 bases identical to TRBD1. Germline V gene sequence: CDR1 LNHDA, CDR2 SQIVND (reference sequence). The CDR3 spans 13 residues. J gave up 5 bases and V 9 bases, and 8 bases lay outside the gene matches. The CDR3 DNA is TGTGCCAGCAGCGGACAGGGATTGACTGAAGCTTTCTTT. Encoded protein: CASSGQGLTEAFF.

The CDR3 loop is CASSLGGPGWETQYF. The CDR3 DNA sequence: TGTGCCAGCAGCTTAGGGGGGCCAGGCTGGGAGACCCAGTACTTC. The chain couples TRBV11-3 to TRBJ2-5; possible D gene TRBD1, 6 bases. Germline V gives CDR1 SGHNT, CDR2 YENEEA. The CDR3 is 15 residues long. Trimming took off 1 base at V and 5 bases at J, with 14 bases between the two ends.

The chain carries TRBV27 and TRBJ2-7, with D possibly TRBD1 on 6 matching bases. V was shortened by 2 bases and J by 6 bases, with 11 bases between the two germline ends. CDR1 is MNHEY and CDR2 is SMNVEV in the germline V gene (reference sequence). The CDR3 extends over 13 amino acids. CDR3 nucleotides: TGTGCCAGCAGTTTAAACAGGGAATCCGAGCAGTACTTC. This translates into CASSLNRESEQYF.

The chain recombines TRBV5-1 with TRBJ1-4; 7 bases line up with TRBD1. The CDR3 length is 14 residues. The germline V gene has CDR1 SGHRS and CDR2 YFSETQ. V gave up 7 bases and J gave up 4 bases; unmatched junction bases: 7. The CDR3 reads CASAKGQNNEKLFF. CDR3 nucleotides: TGCGCCAGCGCAAAGGGACAGAATAATGAAAAACTGTTTTTT.